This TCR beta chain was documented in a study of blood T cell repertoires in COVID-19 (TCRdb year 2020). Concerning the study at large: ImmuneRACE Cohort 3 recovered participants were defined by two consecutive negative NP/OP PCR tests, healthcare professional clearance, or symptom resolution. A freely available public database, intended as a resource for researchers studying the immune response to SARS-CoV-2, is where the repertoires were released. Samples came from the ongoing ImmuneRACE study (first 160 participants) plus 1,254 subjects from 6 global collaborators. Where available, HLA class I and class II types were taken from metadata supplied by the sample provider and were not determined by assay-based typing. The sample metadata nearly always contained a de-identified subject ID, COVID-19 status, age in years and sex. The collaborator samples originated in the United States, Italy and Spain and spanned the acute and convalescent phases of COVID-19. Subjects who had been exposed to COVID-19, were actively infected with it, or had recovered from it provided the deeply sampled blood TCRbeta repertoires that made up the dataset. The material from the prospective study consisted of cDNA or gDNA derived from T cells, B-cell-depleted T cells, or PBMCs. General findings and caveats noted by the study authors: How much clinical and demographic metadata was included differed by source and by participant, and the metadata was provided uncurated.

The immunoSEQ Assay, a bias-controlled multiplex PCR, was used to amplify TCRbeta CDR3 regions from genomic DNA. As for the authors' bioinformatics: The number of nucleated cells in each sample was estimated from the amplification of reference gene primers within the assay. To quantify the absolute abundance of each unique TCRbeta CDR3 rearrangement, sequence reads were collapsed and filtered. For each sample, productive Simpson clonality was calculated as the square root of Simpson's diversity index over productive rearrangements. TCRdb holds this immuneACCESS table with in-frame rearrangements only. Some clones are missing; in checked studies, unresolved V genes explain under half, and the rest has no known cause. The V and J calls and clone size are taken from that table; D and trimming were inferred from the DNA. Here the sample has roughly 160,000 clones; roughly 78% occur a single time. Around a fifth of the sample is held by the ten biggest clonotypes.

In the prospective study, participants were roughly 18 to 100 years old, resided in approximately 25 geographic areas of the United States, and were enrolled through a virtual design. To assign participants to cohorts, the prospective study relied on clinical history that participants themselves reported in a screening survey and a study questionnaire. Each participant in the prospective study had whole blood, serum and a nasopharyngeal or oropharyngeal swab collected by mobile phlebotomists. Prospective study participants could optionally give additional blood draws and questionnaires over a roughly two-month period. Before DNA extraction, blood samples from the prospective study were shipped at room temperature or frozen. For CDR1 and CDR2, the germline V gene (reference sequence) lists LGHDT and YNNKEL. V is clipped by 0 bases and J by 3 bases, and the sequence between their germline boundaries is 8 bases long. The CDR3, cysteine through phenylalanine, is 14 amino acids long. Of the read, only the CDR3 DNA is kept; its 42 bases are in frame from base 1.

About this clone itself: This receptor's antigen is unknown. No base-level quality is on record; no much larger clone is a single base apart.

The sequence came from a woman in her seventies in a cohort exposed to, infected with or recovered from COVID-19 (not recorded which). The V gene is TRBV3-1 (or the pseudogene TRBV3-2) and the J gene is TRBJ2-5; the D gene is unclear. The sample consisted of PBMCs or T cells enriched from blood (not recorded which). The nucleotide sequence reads TGTGCCAGCAGCCAAGATTATGTAAAAGAGACCCAGTACTTC. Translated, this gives CASSQDYVKETQYF.